The 6 T cell receptor beta chains presented below share a single source sample, sequenced in a study of blood T cell repertoires in COVID-19. Clones were sequenced by immunoSEQ multiplex PCR, and TCRdb holds only the in-frame ones, with some missing. The data show about 350,000 clones, roughly 87% seen once. Sequenced sample: PBMCs or T cells enriched from blood (not recorded which). Receptor source: a woman between 25 and 40 years old who had recovered from COVID-19.

The chain links TRBV5-6 to TRBJ1-5, with TRBD1 as a possible D gene (6 bases). CDR3 length equals 16 residues. Per germline, CDR1 SGHDT and CDR2 YYEEEE. Trimming left V 0 bases short and J 1 base short, with 11 bases between. CDR3 sequence: CASSLGRGGSNQPQHF. In DNA, the CDR3 is TGTGCCAGCAGCTTGGGGAGAGGGGGAAGCAATCAGCCCCAGCATTTT.

The chain couples TRBV7-8 to TRBJ2-2, with TRBD1 identical over 7 bases. V lost 7 bases, J lost 5 bases, and 13 bases stayed unmatched. The germline CDR1 and CDR2 sequences are SGHVS and FQNEAQ. The CDR3 has 16 amino acids. The CDR3 protein is CASTSRRGRLTGELFF. CDR3 nucleotide sequence: TGTGCCAGCACGAGTCGAAGGGGGCGCTTGACCGGGGAGCTGTTTTTT.

This clone was detected once. The V gene is TRBV19, the J gene TRBJ1-5; D uncertain. Trimming pared 7 bases from V and 5 bases from J, leaving 9 bases between. The CDR3 runs to 12 residues. CDR1 and CDR2 from the germline V gene are LNHDA and SQIVND (reference sequence). The CDR3 DNA reads TGTGCCAGTATGGGCAGCCATCAGCCCCAGCATTTT. Its translation: CASMGSHQPQHF.

The chain is built from TRBV18 and TRBJ1-4, with unresolved D. Trimming left V 5 bases short and J 3 bases short, with 16 bases between. This CDR3 region has 16 residues. Germline assignment: CDR1 KGHSH and CDR2 LQKENI. The CDR3 nucleotides read TGTGCCAGCTCATCCCGCACCAGATCTGCTAATGAAAAACTGTTTTTT. Amino acid sequence: CASSSRTRSANEKLFF.

J is TRBJ1-2 and V is TRBV28; 7 nucleotides align to TRBD1. J gave up 6 bases and V 1 base, and 5 bases lay outside the gene matches. CDR1 is MDHEN, CDR2 SYDVKM, per germline. The CDR3 length is 14 residues. CDR3 residues: CASSLYRQGDGYTF. Written as DNA, the CDR3 is TGTGCCAGCAGTTTATATCGGCAGGGGGATGGCTACACCTTC.

This chain links TRBV10-3 with TRBJ1-2; 8 bases align to TRBD1. Germline assignment: CDR1 ENHRY and CDR2 SYGVKD. V was pared by 6 bases and J by 5 bases, with 14 bases of the junction left unmatched. CDR3 length: 16 amino acids. In DNA form, the CDR3 reads TGTGCCATCAGGGGCCCGGGACAGGAGATAGGATATGGCTACACCTTC. As protein: CAIRGPGQEIGYGYTF.